The 13 T cell receptor beta chains below were found in one sample sequenced in a study of blood T cell repertoires in COVID-19. The assay was immunoSEQ multiplex PCR, and TCRdb's table has in-frame clones only and misses some. Among some 250,000 clones listed, around 83% were seen once. The sample comprised peripheral blood. Receptors originate from a woman between 55 and 75 years old with active or convalescent COVID-19.

This clone was picked up a small number of times. The rearrangement uses TRBV30 and TRBJ1-6; 7 bases are a match to TRBD1. This CDR3 region has 14 residues. With V trimmed by 3 bases and J by 6 bases, 5 bases remained unmatched. CDR1 is GTSNPN and CDR2 is SVGIG in the germline V gene (reference sequence). The CDR3 reads CAWRGTAANSPLHF. The CDR3 region has the DNA TGTGCCTGGAGGGGGACAGCGGCTAATTCACCCCTCCACTTT.

The chain has TRBV7-2 and TRBJ2-5; D might be TRBD2 (6 bases). Deletions cut 4 bases from V and 2 bases from J, with 14 bases between. This CDR3 contains 15 residues. Germline V gene sequence: CDR1 SGHTA, CDR2 FQGNSA. The CDR3, as DNA: TGTGCCAGCAGCTACGGACTAACCATACAAGAGACCCAGTACTTC. Its protein product is CASSYGLTIQETQYF.

The CDR3 region has the DNA TGTGCCAGCAGCCAACTGGGCCGCGGGACCCCCTACTCTGGAAACACCATATATTTT. This translates into CASSQLGRGTPYSGNTIYF. The chain employs TRBV3-1 (or the pseudogene TRBV3-2) and TRBJ1-3, with D possibly matching TRBD1 (5 bases). V gave up 2 bases and J gave up 0 bases, with 20 bases separating them. Germline CDR1 is LGHDT and CDR2 is YNNKEL (reference sequence). The CDR3 has 19 residues.

CDR3 protein: CSVEYQGSTDTQYF. In nucleotides, the CDR3 is TGCAGCGTTGAGTATCAGGGGAGCACAGATACGCAGTATTTT. The chain uses TRBV29-1 and TRBJ2-3, with D perhaps matching TRBD1 (6 bases). CDR1 and CDR2 (germline): SQVTM, ANQGSEA. The CDR3 is made up of 14 amino acids. V lost 3 bases to trimming and J lost 0 bases, with 10 bases between them.

This clone was recorded only once. This chain uses TRBV7-8 with TRBJ1-4; possibly TRBD1 for D (6 bases). The germline V gene encodes CDR1 SGHVS and CDR2 FQNEAQ. Deletions cut 6 bases from V and 0 bases from J, with 17 bases between. This CDR3 comprises 17 residues. The CDR3 DNA follows: TGTGCCAGCAGGGCCAGAAACAGGGCGGCAACTAATGAAAAACTGTTTTTT. Translation gives CASRARNRAATNEKLFF.

The chain carries TRBV3-1 (or the pseudogene TRBV3-2) and TRBJ2-5; 10 bases match TRBD1. This CDR3 has 16 residues. The V gene end was trimmed by 0 bases and the J gene end by 5 bases; junction bases not matched to a gene: 6. Germline V gives CDR1 LGHDT, CDR2 YNNKEL (reference sequence). CDR3 in DNA: TGTGCCAGCAGCCAAGATGGGACAGGGGCCTGGGAGACCCAGTACTTC. This gives the protein CASSQDGTGAWETQYF.

The chain joins TRBV2 to TRBJ2-1; 11 bases match TRBD2. The CDR3 consists of 14 residues. Trimming removed 6 bases from V and 4 bases from J; junction bases left unmatched: 2. The germline V gene encodes CDR1 SNHLY and CDR2 FYNNEI. Written as DNA, the CDR3 is TGTGCCAGCAGAGTAGCGGGGGGGTACAATGAGCAGTTCTTC. It yields the protein CASRVAGGYNEQFF. Full variable domain (rest looked up from reference TRBV2 and TRBJ2-1): EPEVTQTPSHQVTQMGQEVILRCVPISNHLYFYWYRQILGQKVEFLVSFYNNEISEKSEIFDDQFSVERPDGSNFTLKIRSTKLEDSAMYFCASRVAGGYNEQFFGPGTRLTVL.

V gene TRBV27 combines with J gene TRBJ2-3, with 8 nucleotides matching TRBD2. The junction had 2 bases not matched to a gene; V was cut back by 3 bases and J by 6 bases. The germline V gene has CDR1 MNHEY and CDR2 SMNVEV (reference sequence). The CDR3 sequence is 13 residues long. For the CDR3, the DNA is TGTGCCAGCAGTTTCCCGGGGGGGGATACGCAGTATTTT. Translated: CASSFPGGDTQYF.

This clone has only one observation. The genes are TRBV6-5 and TRBJ2-1; perhaps TRBD2 as D (7 bases). This CDR3 region has 14 residues. V was trimmed by 6 bases and J by 3 bases, leaving 12 bases between them. The germline gives CDR1 MNHEY, CDR2 SVGAGI. The CDR3 sequence: CASRTGGHYNEQFF. CDR3 nucleotides: TGTGCCAGCAGAACGGGGGGCCACTACAATGAGCAGTTCTTC.

J is TRBJ2-5 and V is TRBV6-2 or TRBV6-3; possible D gene TRBD2, 5 bases. Between the trimmed V and J ends, which lost 4 bases and 1 base, there was a span of 10 bases. CDR3 length: 14 amino acids. Germline V gene lookup returns CDR1 MNHEY and CDR2 SVGEGT. The CDR3: CASSLGLLQETQYF. Written as DNA, the CDR3 is TGTGCCAGCAGTTTAGGACTCCTCCAAGAGACCCAGTACTTC.

The CDR3 DNA reads as TGTGCCAGCAGCCCCGGGACAGGGGGCGTTAATTCACCCCTCCACTTT. Its protein product is CASSPGTGGVNSPLHF. This chain uses TRBV11-2 with TRBJ1-6, with 12 bases identical to TRBD1. The germline V gene encodes CDR1 SGHAT and CDR2 FQNNGV. The trim removed 5 bases at V and 6 bases at J, leaving 5 bases unmatched. The CDR3 covers 16 residues.

The V gene is TRBV7-6, the J gene TRBJ2-2; TRBD1 is a possible D gene (6 bases). The CDR3 has 17 amino acids. Per the germline V gene, CDR1 is SGHVS and CDR2 is FNYEAQ. Trimming took off 2 bases at V and 5 bases at J, with 18 bases between the two ends. The CDR3 sequence is CASSLIGGPRRTGELFF. The DNA for the CDR3 is TGTGCCAGCAGCTTAATTGGGGGCCCCCGTCGTACCGGGGAGCTGTTTTTT.

The CDR3 here is CASSLDRGPYYGYTF. The CDR3 nucleotides read TGCGCCAGCAGCTTGGACAGGGGACCATACTATGGCTACACCTTC. The chain couples TRBV5-1 to TRBJ1-2; 7 bases are a match to TRBD1. The CDR3 extends over 15 amino acids. Germline V gene data show CDR1 as SGHRS and CDR2 as YFSETQ. V lost 0 bases to trimming and J lost 3 bases; unmatched junction nucleotides: 5.